These 10 T cell receptor beta chains originate from one sample sequenced in a study of lymphopenia after photon versus proton radiotherapy. Repertoires were generated with immunoSEQ multiplex PCR, while TCRdb's copy carries only in-frame clones and drops some. The sample has over 35,000 clones; roughly 86% are singletons. The sample here was peripheral blood, taken from a patient treated with proton-based radiotherapy. The receptors originated from a woman in her 70s with pancreatic cancer. Some clones in this sample may be carry-over from other donors' samples.

The CDR3 loop reads CASSPHDGGRGPQHF. For the CDR3, the DNA is TGTGCCAGCAGCCCCCACGACGGAGGCCGCGGCCCCCAGCATTTT. V is TRBV28 and J is TRBJ1-5; D ambiguous. The CDR3 has 15 amino acids. Germline V CDR1 and CDR2: MDHEN, SYDVKM. The V end lost 6 bases, the J end lost 10 bases, and 22 bases lay between the germline ends.

In its sample, this clone was seen once. The V gene is TRBV6-1, the J gene TRBJ2-7; 13 positions match TRBD2. With 8 bases clipped from V and 7 bases from J, the junction kept 8 bases outside the gene matches. The CDR3 has 14 amino acids. Germline lookup yields CDR1 MNHNS and CDR2 SASEGT. CDR3 sequence (DNA): TGTGCCAGCCTACGACTAGCGGGAGGTAAAGAGCAGTACTTC. Translation gives CASLRLAGGKEQYF.

The chain employs TRBV13 and TRBJ2-7; 13 positions match TRBD2. The length of the CDR3 is 14 residues. From germline, CDR1 is PRHDT and CDR2 FYEKMQ (reference sequence). The J segment lost 6 bases and the V segment lost 3 bases, leaving 2 bases of the junction unmatched. The DNA for the CDR3 is TGTGCCAGCAGCTTTGGACTAGCGGGAGTCGAGCAGTACTTC. Translation gives CASSFGLAGVEQYF.

This clone turned up a few times. V gene TRBV11-2 combines with J gene TRBJ2-7; tentatively, D is TRBD1 (6 bases). The CDR3 is 14 amino acids. V was pared by 4 bases and J by 0 bases, with 10 bases between. Germline V gives CDR1 SGHAT, CDR2 FQNNGV. The CDR3, as DNA: TGTGCCAGCAGCTCCCGGGACACCTCCTACGAGCAGTACTTC. This gives the protein CASSSRDTSYEQYF.

The chain is built from TRBV30 and TRBJ1-1; D call uncertain. Deletions cut 4 bases from V and 1 base from J, with 4 bases between. Germline CDR1 is GTSNPN and CDR2 is SVGIG (reference sequence). The CDR3 sequence is 11 residues long. The CDR3 is CAWNQNTEAFF. The CDR3 DNA sequence: TGTGCCTGGAACCAGAACACTGAAGCTTTCTTT.

The chain couples TRBV28 to TRBJ2-1; TRBD2 agrees at 7 bases. Germline V gives CDR1 MDHEN, CDR2 SYDVKM. V dropped 6 bases and J dropped 0; count of bases not matched to a gene: 8. The CDR3 spans 16 residues. CDR3 in DNA: TGTGCCAGCAGCTCACCGCGCGGGAGCTCCTACAATGAGCAGTTCTTC. This encodes CASSSPRGSSYNEQFF.

The CDR3 sequence is CASSSGNNQPQHF. CDR3 nucleotide sequence: TGTGCCAGCAGTTCAGGGAACAATCAGCCCCAGCATTTT. This sequence joins TRBV27 and TRBJ1-5; weak D call: TRBD1 (5 bases). V dropped 4 bases and J dropped 3 bases, with 7 bases sitting between them. The germline gives CDR1 MNHEY, CDR2 SMNVEV (reference sequence). The CDR3 contains 13 residues.

V gene TRBV18 combines with J gene TRBJ1-4; tentatively, D is TRBD1 (6 bases). The CDR3 extends over 13 amino acids. V was trimmed by 6 bases and J by 8 bases, leaving 13 bases between them. Germline V lookup: CDR1 KGHSH, CDR2 LQKENI. Here the CDR3 reads CASSGGAGEKLFF. CDR3 DNA: TGTGCCAGCTCCGGGGGCGCCGGCGAAAAACTGTTTTTT.

The chain recombines TRBV6-5 with TRBJ2-1; D unclear. Germline values: CDR1 MNHEY, CDR2 SVGAGI. The CDR3 extends over 11 amino acids. V gave up 9 bases and J gave up 7 bases, with 10 bases separating them. In nucleotides, the CDR3 is TGTGCCAGTAAGGATCTGAATGAGCAGTTCTTC. This translates into CASKDLNEQFF.

The rearrangement joins TRBV30 to TRBJ1-5; D perhaps matches TRBD1 (6 bases). V lost 3 bases and J lost 6, with 15 bases in between. Germline CDR1 GTSNPN, CDR2 SVGIG (reference sequence). The CDR3 contains 14 residues. Here the CDR3 DNA reads TGTGCCTGGAGCCAGGGGCAGGGCGGTCAGCCCCAGCATTTT. This codes for CAWSQGQGGQPQHF.